Listed here are 20 T cell receptor beta chains from one sample, sequenced in a study of naive and memory T cell subsets. Two oligonucleotides, mixed equimolar, formed the beta constant-region primer covering TRBC1 and TRBC2. TCRdb used MiXCR to reprocess the UMI-ligation and nested PCR reads, holding one entry per CDR3 protein. The table records around 29,000 distinct CDR3 sequences, around 10% of them present only once. The sample consisted of effector memory CD4+ T cells from blood. Sample subset: effector memory, CD45RA- CD27-. The receptors shown here come from a human donor in good health.

This clonotype was picked up many times. The J gene is TRBJ2-5, the V gene TRBV6-2 or TRBV6-3, with 9 bases that match TRBD1. The CDR3 loop spans 13 amino acids. The V gene's germline CDR1 is MNHEY and CDR2 SVGEGT. V lost 7 bases to trimming and J lost 5 bases; unmatched junction nucleotides: 5. As DNA, the CDR3 is TGTGCCAGCACCTGGGACAGGGAGGAGACCCAGTACTTC. Residues: CASTWDREETQYF.

The chain employs TRBV12-3 or TRBV12-4 and TRBJ2-2; TRBD1 matches at 10 bases. V lost 10 bases to trimming and J lost 7 bases; unmatched junction nucleotides: 12. CDR3 size: 15 residues. The CDR3 spells CAIDSGTGVGGELFF. CDR3 in DNA: TGTGCCATCGACTCCGGGACAGGGGTTGGCGGGGAGCTGTTTTTT.

This clonotype was observed at least ten times. V gene TRBV7-2 combines with J gene TRBJ2-7, with D possibly matching TRBD1 (6 bases). The CDR3 contains 14 residues. V was trimmed by 4 bases and J by 1 base, leaving 11 bases between them. Germline CDR1 SGHTA, CDR2 FQGNSA. The CDR3 sequence is CASSSNRESYEQYF. DNA of the CDR3: TGTGCCAGCAGCTCCAACAGGGAATCCTACGAGCAGTACTTC.

This clonotype was counted only a few times. The chain carries TRBV12-3 or TRBV12-4 and TRBJ2-4, with D possibly being TRBD1 or TRBD2 (5 bases each). The CDR3 has 14 amino acids. V lost 7 bases, J lost 5 bases, and 15 bases lay in between. The CDR3 DNA is TGTGCCAGCAACCCGGGGCGGAGAGAAAACATTCAGTACTTC. Protein: CASNPGRRENIQYF.

The sample holds a few counts of this clonotype. V and J are TRBV4-3 and TRBJ2-5; maybe TRBD2 (6 bases). Trimming shortened V by 0 bases and J by 0 bases, and 14 bases separated the two germline ends. CDR1 LGHNA and CDR2 YSLEER come from the germline V gene. This CDR3 region has 17 residues. In DNA form, the CDR3 reads TGCGCCAGCAGCCAAGACTGGAGGGCGCCCTACCAAGAGACCCAGTACTTC. Translation: CASSQDWRAPYQETQYF.

The genes are TRBV6-2 or TRBV6-3 and TRBJ2-1; tentative D call: TRBD2 (5 bases). Trimming removed 2 bases at V and 4 bases at J, with 12 bases between. The CDR3 spans 15 residues. CDR1 is MNHEY, CDR2 SVGEGT, per germline. The CDR3, as DNA: TGTGCCAGCAGTTACGGGCGGGCCCTGTACAATGAGCAGTTCTTC. Its protein is CASSYGRALYNEQFF.

The V gene is TRBV24-1, the J gene TRBJ2-1; D might be TRBD1 or TRBD2, each matching 5 bases. The CDR3 extends over 14 amino acids. Trimming stripped 9 bases from V and 1 base from J, with 12 bases between. The germline CDR1 and CDR2 sequences are KGHDR and SFDVKD. The CDR3 reads CATSGTGSYNEQFF. The CDR3 DNA reads TGTGCCACCTCCGGGACGGGGTCCTACAATGAGCAGTTCTTC.

The chain uses TRBV7-9 and TRBJ1-1; TRBD1 agrees at 9 bases. CDR1 and CDR2 from the germline V gene are SEHNR and FQNEAQ (reference sequence). The CDR3 has 14 residues. Trimming took 5 bases from V and 4 from J; bases not matched to a gene: 5. CDR3: CASSAQGAGTEAFF. In DNA, the CDR3 is TGTGCCAGCAGCGCACAGGGGGCTGGCACTGAAGCTTTCTTT.

The chain has TRBV28 and TRBJ2-7, with D perhaps TRBD1 or TRBD2 (5 bases each). Germline CDR1 MDHEN, CDR2 SYDVKM. This CDR3 spans 13 amino acids. V lost 10 bases and J lost 3, with 16 bases in between. CDR3 sequence: CATRRGPYYEQYF. In DNA, the CDR3 is TGTGCCACCCGAAGGGGACCCTACTACGAGCAGTACTTC.

This clonotype was counted at least ten times. The gene calls are TRBV2 and TRBJ2-3, with 7 bases aligning to TRBD2. Germline V gene lookup returns CDR1 SNHLY and CDR2 FYNNEI. Trimming at V came to 4 bases and at J to 0 bases, leaving 19 bases not matched to a gene. This CDR3 has 20 amino acids. CDR3 DNA: TGTGCCAGCAGTGCGGACTGGGTATTTCTGGCGGGGGAAAGCACAGATACGCAGTATTTT. It is translated as CASSADWVFLAGESTDTQYF.

This clonotype was seen a few times. The chain combines TRBV21-1 with TRBJ1-6; TRBD1 reflects the table's D call only, with no check against the DNA. TRBV21-1 corresponds to a pseudogene. The CDR3 sequence is 17 residues long. CDR3 coding DNA: TGTGCCAGCAGCAAAGTCCCGGCCGGGGGGTATAATTCACCCCTCCACTTT. Protein sequence: CASSKVPAGGYNSPLHF.

V usage is TRBV7-2 and J usage is TRBJ1-1; D is ambiguous. The CDR3 consists of 16 residues. CDR1 SGHTA and CDR2 FQGNSA come from the germline V gene. The ends were cut back, 6 bases at V and 1 base at J, with 18 bases in the middle. The CDR3 region has the DNA TGTGCCAGCAGTCCGCAACCGAAAGCGGGGAACACTGAAGCTTTCTTT. Encoded protein: CASSPQPKAGNTEAFF.

The chain employs TRBV7-9 and TRBJ1-1; D is possibly TRBD1 (5 bases). Germline CDR1 SEHNR, CDR2 FQNEAQ (reference sequence). This CDR3 region has 13 residues. Trimming removed 6 bases at V and 3 bases at J, with 11 bases between. CDR3 amino acids: CASSRGGDTEAFF. CDR3 in DNA: TGTGCCAGCAGTCGGGGGGGGGACACTGAAGCTTTCTTT.

This clonotype was recorded once. CDR3 region: CASTDAGNYGYTF. For the CDR3, the DNA is TGTGCCAGCACCGACGCCGGTAACTATGGCTACACCTTC. The rearrangement uses TRBV6-2 or TRBV6-3 and TRBJ1-2, with D hard to call. Trimming shortened V by 7 bases and J by 1 base, and 10 bases separated the two germline ends. Germline-derived CDR1 and CDR2 are MNHEY and SVGEGT. This CDR3 region has 13 residues.

In this sample, this clonotype turned up many times. The chain is built from TRBV7-3 and TRBJ2-2; 9 bases are a match to TRBD2. Germline V CDR1 and CDR2: SGHTA, FQGTGA. With 1 base clipped from V and 1 base from J, the junction kept 1 base outside the gene matches. There are 16 residues in the CDR3. The CDR3 DNA is TGTGCCAGCAGCTTAAAAGCGGGAGGGAACACCGGGGAGCTGTTTTTT. Protein: CASSLKAGGNTGELFF.

The rearrangement joins TRBV7-8 to TRBJ2-2; D is possibly TRBD2 (6 bases). Germline V CDR1 and CDR2: SGHVS, FQNEAQ. Trimming pared 5 bases from V and 2 bases from J, leaving 12 bases between. The CDR3 is made up of 15 amino acids. Written as DNA, the CDR3 is TGTGCCAGCAGCGGACGGGACTGCAACACCGGGGAGCTGTTTTTT. This encodes CASSGRDCNTGELFF.

This clonotype was seen more than once but under ten times. V gene TRBV5-4 combines with J gene TRBJ2-7; D is possibly TRBD2 (7 bases). Deletions cut 1 base from V and 3 bases from J, with 17 bases between. Germline CDR1 reads SGHNT; CDR2 reads YYREEE (reference sequence). This CDR3 region has 16 residues. CDR3 sequence reads: CASSLLGGRRNYEQYF. The CDR3 nucleotides read TGTGCCAGCAGCTTGTTGGGGGGGCGTCGCAACTACGAGCAGTACTTC.

The CDR3 loop reads CSAHPTGRYGYTF. In nucleotides, the CDR3 is TGCAGTGCACATCCGACAGGGCGCTATGGCTACACCTTC. The rearrangement joins TRBV20-1 to TRBJ1-2; 7 bases agree with TRBD1. Trimming at V came to 6 bases and at J to 4 bases, leaving 8 bases not matched to a gene. Germline assignment: CDR1 DFQATT and CDR2 SNEGSKA (reference sequence). This CDR3 comprises 13 residues.

This clonotype has only a few counts. The V gene is TRBV10-3, the J gene TRBJ2-1, with 14 bases aligning to TRBD2. CDR3 size: 15 residues. V was pared by 1 base and J by 8 bases, with 1 base of the junction left unmatched. Germline V lookup: CDR1 ENHRY, CDR2 SYGVKD. CDR3 sequence reads: CAISEWTSGRYEQFF. The CDR3 DNA reads as TGTGCCATCAGTGAGTGGACTAGCGGGAGGTATGAGCAGTTCTTC.

This clonotype was seen a few times. This chain uses TRBV20-1 with TRBJ1-2, with 7 bases matching TRBD1. The CDR3 spans 14 residues. With V trimmed by 0 bases and J by 5 bases, 6 bases remained unmatched. Germline CDR1 reads DFQATT; CDR2 reads SNEGSKA (reference sequence). The CDR3 reads CSARDSGTAYGYTF. CDR3 DNA: TGCAGTGCTAGAGATAGCGGGACAGCATATGGCTACACCTTC.